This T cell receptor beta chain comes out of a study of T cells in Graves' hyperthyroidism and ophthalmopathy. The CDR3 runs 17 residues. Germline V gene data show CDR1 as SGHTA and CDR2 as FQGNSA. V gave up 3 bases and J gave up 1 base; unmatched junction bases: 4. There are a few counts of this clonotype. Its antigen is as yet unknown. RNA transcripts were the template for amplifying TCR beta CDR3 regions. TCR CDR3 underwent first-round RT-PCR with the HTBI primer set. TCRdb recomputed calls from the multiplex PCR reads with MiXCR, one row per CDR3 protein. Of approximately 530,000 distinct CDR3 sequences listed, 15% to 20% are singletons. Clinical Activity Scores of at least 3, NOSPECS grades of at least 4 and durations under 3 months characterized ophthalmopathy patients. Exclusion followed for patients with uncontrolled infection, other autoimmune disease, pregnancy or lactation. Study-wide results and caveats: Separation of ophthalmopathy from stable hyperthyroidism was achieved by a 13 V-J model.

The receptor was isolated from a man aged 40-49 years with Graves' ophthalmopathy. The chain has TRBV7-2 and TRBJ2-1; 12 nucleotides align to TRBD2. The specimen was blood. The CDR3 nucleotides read TGTGCCAGCAGCTTGGGGACTAGCGGGCTGTCCTACAATGAGCAGTTCTTC. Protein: CASSLGTSGLSYNEQFF.